A single sample is the source of the 23 T cell receptor beta chains below, sequenced in a study of shared clonotypes between healthy human individuals (dated by TCRdb to about 2020). The receptor library was made with the immunoSEQ multiplex PCR assay. The immuneACCESS repertoire file appears here via TCRdb, limited to in-frame rearrangements. These files lack a portion of the clones; in checked studies, under half of the deficit traces to unresolved V genes, and the cause of the others is not known. The sample records 950,000 to 1,100,000 clones, around 78% of which are singletons. The top ten constitute roughly 0.57% of the sample. Input material: memory CD4+ T cells from PBMCs. In light of the paper, this sample's cell subset or site label describes: CD45RA-negative fraction. These receptor sequences come from a man younger than 30 in good health. Some clones in this sample may be carry-over from other donors' samples.

This clone was counted ten times or more. In the same sample, other DNA sequences code for this CDR3. CDR3 residues: CASSLTGGYNEQFF. The CDR3 DNA reads TGTGCCAGCAGCTTGACCGGGGGCTACAATGAGCAGTTCTTC. V usage is TRBV11-2 and J usage is TRBJ2-1, with a possible D match to TRBD2 (6 bases). The CDR3 is made up of 14 amino acids. CDR1 is SGHAT and CDR2 is FQNNGV in the germline V gene. V shed 3 bases and J shed 3 bases, with 9 bases lying between them.

This chain links TRBV5-4 with TRBJ2-5; TRBD2 is a possible D gene (5 bases). From germline, CDR1 is SGHNT and CDR2 YYREEE (reference sequence). V was clipped by 3 bases and J by 2 bases, with 8 bases between them. This CDR3 contains 13 residues. The CDR3 nucleotides are TGTGCCAGCAGCTCCGGGGAACAAGAGACCCAGTACTTC. Translation gives CASSSGEQETQYF.

This clone was seen a single time. This may come from a read error, since a much larger clone is one base off. The chain employs TRBV7-3 and TRBJ2-2, with D uncertain. Trimming took off 2 bases at V and 2 bases at J, with 6 bases between the two ends. Per the germline V gene, CDR1 is SGHTA and CDR2 is FQGTGA. The CDR3 loop spans 14 amino acids. CDR3 amino acids: CASSLSPNTGELFF. The DNA for the CDR3 is TGTGCCAGCAGCTTATCCCCCAACACCGGGGAGCTGTTTTTT.

V is TRBV5-4 and J is TRBJ2-2; D gene ambiguous. The CDR3 loop spans 13 amino acids. CDR1 is SGHNT, CDR2 YYREEE, per germline (reference sequence). The ends were cut back, 1 base at V and 5 bases at J, with 6 bases in the middle. The CDR3 DNA reads TGTGCCAGCAGCTTGATCGGAACCGGGGAGCTGTTTTTT. As protein: CASSLIGTGELFF.

The CDR3 coding sequence is TGTGCCAGCAGCGGACCGGGACAGGGCTTCTATGGCTACACCTTC. Its translation: CASSGPGQGFYGYTF. The chain combines TRBV5-4 with TRBJ1-2; TRBD1 matches at 9 bases. V was pared by 4 bases and J by 4 bases, with 8 bases of the junction left unmatched. This CDR3 has 15 residues. Germline V CDR1 and CDR2: SGHNT, YYREEE (reference sequence).

This sequence joins TRBV6-1 and TRBJ2-3; D remains ambiguous. The CDR3 consists of 15 residues. The V and J ends lost 2 bases and 1 base respectively, with 10 bases between them. The V gene's germline CDR1 is MNHNS and CDR2 SASEGT. CDR3 region: CASSESRSGTDTQYF. The CDR3 DNA is TGTGCCAGCAGTGAAAGTAGGTCCGGCACAGATACGCAGTATTTT.

CDR3 nucleotides: TGTGCCAGCAGCTTCAGGGAACAAGAGACCCAGTACTTC. This translates into CASSFREQETQYF. V is TRBV13 and J is TRBJ2-5; D is perhaps TRBD1 (5 bases). The germline V and J ends were trimmed by 3 bases and 2 bases, with 7 bases remaining between them. The CDR3 runs 13 residues. Per the germline V gene, CDR1 is PRHDT and CDR2 is FYEKMQ (reference sequence).

This clone was seen only once. The rearrangement uses TRBV6-6 and TRBJ2-2; a possible D gene is TRBD1 (5 bases). With 2 bases removed from V and 1 base from J, the gap between germline ends came to 11 bases. In germline, CDR1 is MNHNY, CDR2 SVGAGI (reference sequence). CDR3 size: 16 residues. In DNA, the CDR3 is TGTGCCAGCAGTTACCAGGGCCCTTGGAACACCGGGGAGCTGTTTTTT. Translated, it gives CASSYQGPWNTGELFF.

The chain links TRBV9 to TRBJ1-1, with D hard to call. Trimming left V 0 bases short and J 1 base short, with 10 bases between. The germline V gene encodes CDR1 SGDLS and CDR2 YYNGEE. The CDR3 consists of 15 residues. The CDR3 spells CASSVGGERNTEAFF. CDR3 DNA sequence: TGTGCCAGCAGCGTAGGCGGTGAGAGGAACACTGAAGCTTTCTTT.

About this clone itself: It differs at one base from a far larger clone, so likely a read error. Other DNA sequences in the same sample also yield this CDR3. J is TRBJ1-4 and V is TRBV2; D unclear. This CDR3 is 13 amino acids long. V lost 7 bases and J lost 6, with 12 bases in between. Germline V lookup: CDR1 SNHLY, CDR2 FYNNEI. CDR3 DNA sequence: TGTGCCAGCAATCTAATTCCATATGAAAAACTGTTTTTT. This sequence encodes CASNLIPYEKLFF.

CDR3 DNA: TGTGCCAGCAGCTTGTCCCCCGGAACGGGTAATGAGCAGTTCTTC. It translates to CASSLSPGTGNEQFF. The chain has TRBV5-4 and TRBJ2-1; D is uncertain. Deletions cut 1 base from V and 7 bases from J, with 15 bases between. From germline, CDR1 is SGHNT and CDR2 YYREEE (reference sequence). This CDR3 comprises 15 residues.

Only one count was recorded for this clone. The chain couples TRBV5-6 to TRBJ1-1; D is possibly TRBD1 (5 bases). Trimming removed 4 bases at V and 3 bases at J, with 13 bases between. The germline gives CDR1 SGHDT, CDR2 YYEEEE. This CDR3 is built from 14 residues. The DNA for the CDR3 is TGTGCCAGCAGCATGGAACCGGGGGACACTGAAGCTTTCTTT. Protein product: CASSMEPGDTEAFF.

This clone was seen ten or more times. This chain links TRBV29-1 with TRBJ2-3, with 7 nucleotides matching TRBD1. The germline V gene encodes CDR1 SQVTM and CDR2 ANQGSEA. This CDR3 spans 14 amino acids. The V and J ends lost 4 bases and 2 bases, in that order; junction bases with no gene match: 6. The DNA for the CDR3 is TGCAGCGTTGTTCGGGACAGACCCACAGATACGCAGTATTTT. Translation gives CSVVRDRPTDTQYF.

The chain employs TRBV18 and TRBJ1-2, with 7 bases lining up with TRBD1. The CDR3 length is 15 residues. Trimming cost V 3 bases and J 3 bases; bases outside gene matches: 7. Germline values: CDR1 KGHSH, CDR2 LQKENI. This CDR3 reads CASSPYTGEDYGYTF. CDR3 sequence (DNA): TGTGCCAGCTCACCTTACACAGGGGAGGACTATGGCTACACCTTC. Variable domain in full (rest from reference TRBV18 and TRBJ1-2): NAGVMQNPRHLVRRRGQEARLRCSPMKGHSHVYWYRQLPEEGLKFMVYLQKENIIDESGMPKERFSAEFPKEGPSILRIQQVVRGDSAAYFCASSPYTGEDYGYTFGSGTRLTVV.

This chain joins TRBV15 and TRBJ2-7, with D maybe TRBD2 (6 bases). Trimming stripped 5 bases from V and 0 bases from J, with 14 bases between. The length of the CDR3 is 15 residues. Looked up from germline, CDR1 is LNHNV and CDR2 is YYDKDF (reference sequence). The CDR3 DNA follows: TGTGCCACCAGCCCCCCTGGGGGGAGCTCCTACGAGCAGTACTTC. Translated, it gives CATSPPGGSSYEQYF.

The rearrangement uses TRBV5-1 and TRBJ2-5; possible D gene TRBD1, 6 bases. Germline CDR1 is SGHRS and CDR2 is YFSETQ. Trimming took 1 base from V and 7 from J, leaving 20 bases between them. CDR3 length: 16 amino acids. The CDR3 nucleotides read TGCGCCAGCAGCTTGCCGAGAGCCGGGACATTAGTGACCCAGTACTTC. Its protein product is CASSLPRAGTLVTQYF. The variable domain in full, with the rest retrieved from reference TRBV5-1 and TRBJ2-5, is KAGVTQTPRYLIKTRGQQVTLSCSPISGHRSVSWYQQTPGQGLQFLFEYFSETQRNKGNFPGRFSGRQFSNSRSEMNVSTLELGDSALYLCASSLPRAGTLVTQYFGPGTRLLVL.

This sequence joins TRBV27 and TRBJ2-1; the match to TRBD2 covers 11 bases. This CDR3 comprises 17 residues. The J segment lost 7 bases and the V segment lost 5 bases, leaving 13 bases of the junction unmatched. The germline gives CDR1 MNHEY, CDR2 SMNVEV (reference sequence). DNA for the CDR3: TGTGCCAGCAGTCCACTTTATCTAGCGGGAGGTTTTAATGAGCAGTTCTTC. Protein sequence: CASSPLYLAGGFNEQFF.

This rearrangement joins TRBV9 to TRBJ1-2, with 12 bases lining up with TRBD1. This CDR3 region has 15 residues. After removal of 4 bases from V and 3 bases from J, the junction contained 4 bases not matched to a gene. In germline, CDR1 is SGDLS, CDR2 YYNGEE. CDR3 region: CASSPGTGGDYGYTF. Here the CDR3 DNA reads TGTGCCAGCAGCCCCGGGACAGGGGGCGACTATGGCTACACCTTC.

The rearrangement joins TRBV7-9 to TRBJ2-5; D not resolved. V dropped 0 bases and J dropped 5 bases, with 10 bases sitting between them. Germline assignment: CDR1 SEHNR and CDR2 FQNEAQ (reference sequence). The CDR3 sequence is 14 residues long. CDR3 protein: CASSLARPPETQYF. In nucleotides, the CDR3 is TGTGCCAGCAGCTTAGCCCGGCCACCGGAGACCCAGTACTTC.

The gene calls are TRBV7-9 and TRBJ1-4; 7 nucleotides line up with TRBD1. Per the germline V gene, CDR1 is SEHNR and CDR2 is FQNEAQ (reference sequence). The trim removed 6 bases at V and 1 base at J, leaving 5 bases unmatched. CDR3 size: 15 residues. DNA of the CDR3: TGTGCCAGCAGTACCAGGGGGTTAACTAATGAAAAACTGTTTTTT. Protein: CASSTRGLTNEKLFF. Based on the CDR3 plus reference TRBV7-9 and TRBJ1-4, the full variable domain is DTGVSQNPRHKITKRGQNVTFRCDPISEHNRLYWYRQTLGQGPEFLTYFQNEAQLEKSRLLSDRFSAERPKGSFSTLEIQRTEQGDSAMYLCASSTRGLTNEKLFFGSGTQLSVL.

The V and J genes are TRBV9 and TRBJ2-3; D remains unclear. This CDR3 contains 14 residues. Germline-derived CDR1 and CDR2 are SGDLS and YYNGEE. V shed 4 bases and J shed 4 bases, with 13 bases lying between them. The CDR3, as DNA: TGTGCCAGCAGCAAAAGACTGGCAGCAGATACGCAGTATTTT. Translation gives CASSKRLAADTQYF. Full variable domain (outside the CDR3, taken from reference TRBV9 and TRBJ2-3): DSGVTQTPKHLITATGQRVTLRCSPRSGDLSVYWYQQSLDQGLQFLIQYYNGEERAKGNILERFSAQQFPDLHSELNLSSLELGDSALYFCASSKRLAADTQYFGPGTRLTVL.

The chain couples TRBV30 to TRBJ2-1; D is unclear. The germline V gene encodes CDR1 GTSNPN and CDR2 SVGIG (reference sequence). This CDR3 is built from 14 residues. With 0 bases removed from V and 4 bases from J, the gap between germline ends came to 10 bases. As DNA, the CDR3 is TGTGCCTGGAGTGTGGGCTCCGGATACAATGAGCAGTTCTTC. Its protein is CAWSVGSGYNEQFF.

CDR3 in amino acids: CASSLDSLEHEQYF. The CDR3 nucleotides read TGTGCCAGCAGCCTCGACAGCCTTGAGCACGAGCAGTACTTC. This sequence joins TRBV6-6 and TRBJ2-7, with D possibly TRBD1 on 5 matching bases. Germline loops: CDR1 MNHNY, CDR2 SVGAGI (reference sequence). Deletions cut 6 bases from V and 5 bases from J, with 17 bases between. This CDR3 is built from 14 residues.